The T cell receptor (beta chain) under discussion was sequenced for a study of cytomegalovirus exposure and HLA in healthy donors. Primers for the PCR totalled 60 Vbeta and 13 Jbeta. Clones were read by immunoSEQ multiplex PCR, and TCRdb kept only the in-frame ones, dropping some. The data show about 40,000 clones, and the top ten clones hold more than 4.5%. Study results and limitations: The HLA-A and HLA-B alleles of most subjects were reportedly predicted accurately from TCR beta sequences. Cytomegalovirus-associated TCR beta chains were listed, numbering 150 to 200. Later analysis showed TCR association rates varying by HLA locus, highest for DRB1 and lowest for HLA-C. In a later analysis, HLA-associated TCR beta chains were more clonally expanded than equally common others.

Details on this clone: Its antigen is unknown.

Sequenced: PBMCs. This receptor was identified in a human donor in good health.

This CDR3 is CAWSRRGRGEQYF. CDR3 nucleotides: TGTGCCTGGAGTAGGAGGGGGCGAGGCGAGCAGTACTTC. The chain carries TRBV30 and TRBJ2-5; tentative D call: TRBD1 (7 bases). The J call may be mistaken, given a closer DNA end match to TRBJ2-7. CDR1 is GTSNPN and CDR2 is SVGIG in the germline V gene (reference sequence). The CDR3 is 13 residues long.